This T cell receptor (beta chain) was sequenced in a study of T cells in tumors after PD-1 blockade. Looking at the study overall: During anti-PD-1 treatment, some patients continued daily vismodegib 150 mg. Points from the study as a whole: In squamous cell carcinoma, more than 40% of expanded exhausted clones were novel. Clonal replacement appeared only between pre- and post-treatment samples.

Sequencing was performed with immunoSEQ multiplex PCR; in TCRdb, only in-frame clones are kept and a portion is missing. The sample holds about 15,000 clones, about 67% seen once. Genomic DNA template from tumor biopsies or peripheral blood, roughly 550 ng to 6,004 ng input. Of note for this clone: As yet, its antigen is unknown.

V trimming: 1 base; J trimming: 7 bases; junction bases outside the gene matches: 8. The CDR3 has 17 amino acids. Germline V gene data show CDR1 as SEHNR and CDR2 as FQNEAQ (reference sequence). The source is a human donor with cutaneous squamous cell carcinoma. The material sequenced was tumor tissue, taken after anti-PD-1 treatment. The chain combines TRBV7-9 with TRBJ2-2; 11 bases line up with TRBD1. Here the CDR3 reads CASSLDGGQGAGGELFF. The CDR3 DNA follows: TGTGCCAGCAGCTTAGACGGCGGACAGGGGGCCGGCGGGGAGCTGTTTTTT.